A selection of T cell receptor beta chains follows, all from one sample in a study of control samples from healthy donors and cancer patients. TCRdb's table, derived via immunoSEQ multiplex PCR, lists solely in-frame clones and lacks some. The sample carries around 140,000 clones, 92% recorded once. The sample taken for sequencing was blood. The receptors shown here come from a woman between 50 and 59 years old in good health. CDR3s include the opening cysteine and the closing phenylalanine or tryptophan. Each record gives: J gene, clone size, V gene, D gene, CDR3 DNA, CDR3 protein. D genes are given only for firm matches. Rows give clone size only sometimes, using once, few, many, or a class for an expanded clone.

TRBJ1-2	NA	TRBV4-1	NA	TGCGCCAGCAGCCAAGACTATGGCTACACCTTC	CASSQDYGYTF
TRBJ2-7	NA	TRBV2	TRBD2	TGTGCCAGCAGTAGCGGGAGAGGAGACGAGCAGTACTTC	CASSSGRGDEQYF
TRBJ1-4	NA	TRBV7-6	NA	TGTGCCAGCAGCAAGGTGGGAGGAAAACTGTTTTTT	CASSKVGGKLFF
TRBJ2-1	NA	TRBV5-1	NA	TGCGCCAGCAGCCGCGGGATGCCGAACCTTCTCTACAATGAGCAGTTCTTC	CASSRGMPNLLYNEQFF
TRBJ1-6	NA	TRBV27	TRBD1	TGTGCCAGCAGTTTAGACAGGGGAAGATCACCCCTCCACTTT	CASSLDRGRSPLHF
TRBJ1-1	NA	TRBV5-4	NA	TGTGCCAGCAGCTTCGAGGGCACTGAAGCTTTCTTT	CASSFEGTEAFF
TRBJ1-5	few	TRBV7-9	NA	TGTGCCAGCAGCTTAGGGGGTCAGCCCCAGCATTTT	CASSLGGQPQHF
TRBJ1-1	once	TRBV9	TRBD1	TGTGCCAGCAGCCTTGGGACAGACACTGAAGCTTTCTTT	CASSLGTDTEAFF
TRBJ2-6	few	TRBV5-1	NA	TGCGCCAGCAGCAGCGGACACCTCTCTGGGGCCAACGTCCTGACTTTC	CASSSGHLSGANVLTF
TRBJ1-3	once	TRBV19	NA	TGTGCCAGTAGTATCTCGTGGGTCATATATTTT	CASSISWVIYF